Described below is a single T cell receptor (beta chain) sequence and its context. Libraries were prepared by immunoSEQ multiplex PCR; TCRdb keeps only in-frame clonotypes and omits some of them. The profile shows about 180,000 clones, 80% to 95% of them singletons. The data originate from a study of T cell responses to AZD1222 COVID-19 vaccine. Looked up from germline, CDR1 is KGHDR and CDR2 is SFDVKD. V trimming: 3 bases; J trimming: 5 bases; junction bases outside the gene matches: 13. There are 18 residues in the CDR3. The sequenced sample was peripheral blood, obtained 28 days after the second AZD1222 dose. The chain employs TRBV24-1 and TRBJ2-3; TRBD2 matches 10 bases. The TCR was taken from an adult who received the AZD1222 COVID-19 vaccine. CDR3 in amino acids: CATSDRAGLAGAIDTQYF. The CDR3 coding sequence is TGTGCCACCAGTGATAGAGCCGGGCTAGCGGGAGCGATAGATACGCAGTATTTT.